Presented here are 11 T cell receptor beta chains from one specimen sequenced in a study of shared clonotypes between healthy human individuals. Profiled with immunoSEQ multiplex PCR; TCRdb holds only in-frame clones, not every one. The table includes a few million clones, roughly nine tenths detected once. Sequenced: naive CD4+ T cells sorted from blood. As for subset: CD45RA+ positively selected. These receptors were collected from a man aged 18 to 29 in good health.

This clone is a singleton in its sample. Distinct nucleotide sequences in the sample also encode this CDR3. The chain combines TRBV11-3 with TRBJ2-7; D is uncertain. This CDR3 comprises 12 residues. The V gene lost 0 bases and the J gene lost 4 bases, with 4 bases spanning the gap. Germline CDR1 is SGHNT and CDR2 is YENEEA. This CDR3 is CASSLDGYEQYF. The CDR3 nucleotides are TGTGCCAGCAGCTTAGACGGGTACGAGCAGTACTTC. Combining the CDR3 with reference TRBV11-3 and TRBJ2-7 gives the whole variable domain EAGVVQSPRYKIIEKKQPVAFWCNPISGHNTLYWYLQNLGQGPELLIRYENEEAVDDSQLPKDRFSAERLKGVDSTLKIQPAELGDSAVYLCASSLDGYEQYFGPGTRLTVT.

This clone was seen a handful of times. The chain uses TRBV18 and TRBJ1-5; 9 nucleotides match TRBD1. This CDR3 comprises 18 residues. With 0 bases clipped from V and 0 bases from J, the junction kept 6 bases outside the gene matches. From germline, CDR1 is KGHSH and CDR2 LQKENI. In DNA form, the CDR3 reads TGTGCCAGCTCACCACCCGGGACAGGGCGTTATAGCAATCAGCCCCAGCATTTT. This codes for CASSPPGTGRYSNQPQHF.

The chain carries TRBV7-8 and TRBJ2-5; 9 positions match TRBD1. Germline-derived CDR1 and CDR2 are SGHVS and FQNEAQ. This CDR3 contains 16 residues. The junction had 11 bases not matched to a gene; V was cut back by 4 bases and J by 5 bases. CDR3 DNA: TGTGCCAGCAGCTACCAGGGACAGGGAATCGTGGAGACCCAGTACTTC. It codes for CASSYQGQGIVETQYF. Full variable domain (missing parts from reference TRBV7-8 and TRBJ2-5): GAGVSQSPRYKVAKRGQDVALRCDPISGHVSLFWYQQALGQGPEFLTYFQNEAQLDKSGLPSDRFFAERPEGSVSTLKIQRTQQEDSAVYLCASSYQGQGIVETQYFGPGTRLLVL.

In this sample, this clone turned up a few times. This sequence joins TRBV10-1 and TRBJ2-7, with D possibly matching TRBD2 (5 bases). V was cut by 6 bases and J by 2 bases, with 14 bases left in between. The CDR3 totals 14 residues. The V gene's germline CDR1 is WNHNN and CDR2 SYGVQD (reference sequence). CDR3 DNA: TGCGCCAGCAGCGAAGACAAGGGAGCCTACGAGCAGTACTTC. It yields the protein CASSEDKGAYEQYF.

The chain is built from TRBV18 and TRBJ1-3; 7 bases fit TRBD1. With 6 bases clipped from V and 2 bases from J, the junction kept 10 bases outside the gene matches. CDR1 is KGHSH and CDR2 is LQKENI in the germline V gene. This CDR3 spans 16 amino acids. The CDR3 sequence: CASSRGGGAAGNTIYF. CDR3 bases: TGTGCCAGCTCCAGGGGAGGGGGCGCCGCTGGAAACACCATATATTTT.

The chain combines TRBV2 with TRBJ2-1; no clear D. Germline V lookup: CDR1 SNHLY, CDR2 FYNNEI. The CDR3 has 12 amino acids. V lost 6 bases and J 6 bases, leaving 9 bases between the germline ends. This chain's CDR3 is CASRKDLNEQFF. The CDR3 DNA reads TGTGCCAGCAGGAAGGACCTCAATGAGCAGTTCTTC.

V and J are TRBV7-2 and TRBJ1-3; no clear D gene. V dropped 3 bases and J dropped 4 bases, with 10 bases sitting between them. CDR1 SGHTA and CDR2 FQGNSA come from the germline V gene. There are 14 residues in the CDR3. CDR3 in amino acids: CASSFMVTGNTIYF. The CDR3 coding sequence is TGTGCCAGCAGCTTTATGGTAACCGGAAACACCATATATTTT.

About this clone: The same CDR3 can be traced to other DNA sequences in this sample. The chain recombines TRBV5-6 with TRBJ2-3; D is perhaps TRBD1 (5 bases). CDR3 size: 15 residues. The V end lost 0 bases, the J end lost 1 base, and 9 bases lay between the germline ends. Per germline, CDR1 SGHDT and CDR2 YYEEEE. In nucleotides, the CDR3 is TGTGCCAGCAGCTTGGTTGGCAGGGGCACAGATACGCAGTATTTT. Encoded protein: CASSLVGRGTDTQYF.

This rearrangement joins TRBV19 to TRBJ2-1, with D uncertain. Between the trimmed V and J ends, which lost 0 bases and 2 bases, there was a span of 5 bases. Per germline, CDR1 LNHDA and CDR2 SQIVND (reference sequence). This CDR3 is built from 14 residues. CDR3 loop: CASSIEGPYNEQFF. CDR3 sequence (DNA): TGTGCCAGTAGTATAGAAGGACCCTACAATGAGCAGTTCTTC.

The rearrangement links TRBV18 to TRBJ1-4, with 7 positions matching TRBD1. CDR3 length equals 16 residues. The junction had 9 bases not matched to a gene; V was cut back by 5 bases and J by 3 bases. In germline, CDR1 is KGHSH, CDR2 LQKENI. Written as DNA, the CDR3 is TGTGCCAGCTCAGCCCGACAGGGAGGACCTAATGAAAAACTGTTTTTT. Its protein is CASSARQGGPNEKLFF.

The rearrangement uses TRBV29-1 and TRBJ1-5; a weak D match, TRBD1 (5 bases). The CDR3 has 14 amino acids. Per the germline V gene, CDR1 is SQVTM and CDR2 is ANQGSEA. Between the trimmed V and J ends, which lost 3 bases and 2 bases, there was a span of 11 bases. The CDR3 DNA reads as TGCAGCGTTGAGGGTTCGGGGGGCAATCAGCCCCAGCATTTT. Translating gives CSVEGSGGNQPQHF. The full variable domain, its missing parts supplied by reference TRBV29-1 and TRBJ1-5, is SAVISQKPSRDICQRGTSLTIQCQVDSQVTMMFWYRQQPGQSLTLIATANQGSEATYESGFVIDKFPISRPNLTFSTLTVSNMSPEDSSIYLCSVEGSGGNQPQHFGDGTRLSIL.